One and the same sample provided the 27 T cell receptor beta chains below, sequenced in a study of blood T cell repertoires in COVID-19. Generated by immunoSEQ multiplex PCR, the TCRdb table keeps only in-frame clones and is missing some. Of 350,000 to 450,000 clones listed, roughly 85% are singletons. The source material was peripheral blood. The receptors were sampled from a woman between 18 and 29 years old with acute or convalescent COVID-19.

This chain joins TRBV4-2 and TRBJ2-7; 16 bases are shared with TRBD2. The CDR3 contains 19 residues. Germline V lookup: CDR1 LGHNA, CDR2 YNFKEQ. V shed 0 bases, J shed 2 bases, and the junction held 7 bases outside the gene matches. The CDR3 sequence is CASSQEGTSGRGRAYEQYF. CDR3 in DNA: TGTGCCAGCAGCCAAGAGGGGACTAGCGGGAGGGGAAGGGCCTACGAGCAGTACTTC.

V gene TRBV19 combines with J gene TRBJ1-3, with 9 bases aligning to TRBD1. The CDR3 contains 15 residues. The trim removed 5 bases at V and 4 bases at J, leaving 6 bases unmatched. Per germline, CDR1 LNHDA and CDR2 SQIVND (reference sequence). The CDR3 DNA follows: TGTGCCAGTAGTCTAGGACAGGGGTACGGAAACACCATATATTTT. It encodes CASSLGQGYGNTIYF.

This chain links TRBV21-1 with TRBJ2-5; the table calls TRBD2, which could not be checked here. TRBV21-1 is noted as a pseudogene. The CDR3 consists of 16 residues. CDR3 sequence: CASSKGIAGGPKTQYF. The CDR3 DNA is TGTGCCAGCAGCAAAGGGATAGCGGGAGGGCCGAAGACCCAGTACTTC.

This chain links TRBV28 with TRBJ2-7; possible D gene TRBD2, 6 bases. The CDR3 has 17 residues. CDR1 and CDR2 from the germline V gene are MDHEN and SYDVKM. Trimming took off 7 bases at V and 2 bases at J, with 24 bases between the two ends. CDR3 amino acids: CASTWGLRTRITYEQYF. The CDR3 DNA reads TGTGCCAGCACCTGGGGACTTCGGACTCGGATTACCTACGAGCAGTACTTC.

This chain links TRBV7-3 with TRBJ2-5; 8 bases align to TRBD2. This CDR3 is built from 17 residues. Germline trimming cut 2 bases from V and 5 bases from J; bases unmatched to any gene: 13. Per the germline V gene, CDR1 is SGHTA and CDR2 is FQGTGA. CDR3 in DNA: TGTGCCAGCAGCTTAGAGGGTAGCGGGACCGGGATGGAGACCCAGTACTTC. Its protein product is CASSLEGSGTGMETQYF.

The rearrangement uses TRBV27 and TRBJ1-6; 8 bases match TRBD1. Germline values: CDR1 MNHEY, CDR2 SMNVEV (reference sequence). The trim removed 4 bases at V and 7 bases at J, leaving 3 bases unmatched. The CDR3 has 14 amino acids. The CDR3, as DNA: TGTGCCAGCAGTTCAGGGGGCACGAATTCACCCCTCCACTTT. Its protein product is CASSSGGTNSPLHF.

The chain employs TRBV10-3 and TRBJ2-3; weak D call: TRBD2 (5 bases). The germline V gene has CDR1 ENHRY and CDR2 SYGVKD. This CDR3 is built from 13 residues. V dropped 5 bases and J dropped 7 bases, with 13 bases sitting between them. As DNA, the CDR3 is TGTGCCATCAGTTGGGAGAGGGCAAATACGCAGTATTTT. This encodes CAISWERANTQYF.

This rearrangement joins TRBV12-3 or TRBV12-4 to TRBJ1-1; TRBD1 aligns across 9 bases. The CDR3 is made up of 13 amino acids. J gave up 3 bases and V 4 bases, and 0 bases lay outside the gene matches. This chain's CDR3 is CASSWDRDTEAFF. The CDR3 bases are TGTGCCAGCAGTTGGGACAGGGACACTGAAGCTTTCTTT.

CDR3 DNA sequence: TGCGCCAGCAGCTTAACGACAGGGGTTAGAAACACTGAAGCTTTCTTT. Protein sequence: CASSLTTGVRNTEAFF. This chain links TRBV5-1 with TRBJ1-1; TRBD1 matches at 8 bases. V was pared by 2 bases and J by 2 bases, with 8 bases of the junction left unmatched. Germline V lookup: CDR1 SGHRS, CDR2 YFSETQ. The CDR3 is 16 residues long. Variable domain in full (rest from reference TRBV5-1 and TRBJ1-1): KAGVTQTPRYLIKTRGQQVTLSCSPISGHRSVSWYQQTPGQGLQFLFEYFSETQRNKGNFPGRFSGRQFSNSRSEMNVSTLELGDSALYLCASSLTTGVRNTEAFFGQGTRLTVV.

This chain uses TRBV6-6 with TRBJ1-1; D is ambiguous. V shed 7 bases and J shed 0 bases, with 6 bases lying between them. The CDR3 runs 12 residues. Germline V CDR1 and CDR2: MNHNY, SVGAGI (reference sequence). The CDR3 region is CASKRLNTEAFF. The CDR3 DNA reads as TGTGCCAGCAAGAGGCTGAACACTGAAGCTTTCTTT.

This clone was found once. The V gene is TRBV29-1, the J gene TRBJ1-1; 10 bases map to TRBD1. The germline gives CDR1 SQVTM, CDR2 ANQGSEA. The V and J ends lost 6 bases and 7 bases, in that order; junction bases with no gene match: 11. This CDR3 comprises 14 residues. CDR3 protein: CSVVRQGAYIEAFF. The CDR3 DNA reads as TGCAGCGTGGTGAGACAGGGGGCGTATATTGAAGCTTTCTTT.

The chain couples TRBV9 to TRBJ2-5; 7 bases are shared with TRBD1. Germline V gene sequence: CDR1 SGDLS, CDR2 YYNGEE. The junction had 8 bases not matched to a gene; V was cut back by 2 bases and J by 4 bases. There are 15 residues in the CDR3. CDR3 loop: CASSVGTVPGETQYF. For the CDR3, the DNA is TGTGCCAGCAGCGTGGGGACAGTCCCGGGAGAGACCCAGTACTTC. Full variable domain (outside the CDR3, taken from reference TRBV9 and TRBJ2-5): DSGVTQTPKHLITATGQRVTLRCSPRSGDLSVYWYQQSLDQGLQFLIQYYNGEERAKGNILERFSAQQFPDLHSELNLSSLELGDSALYFCASSVGTVPGETQYFGPGTRLLVL.

The chain couples TRBV6-5 to TRBJ2-7; 7 bases align to TRBD1. This CDR3 has 14 amino acids. After removal of 4 bases from V and 3 bases from J, the junction contained 6 bases not matched to a gene. Germline assignment: CDR1 MNHEY and CDR2 SVGAGI. CDR3 sequence: CASSLHRQGYEQYF. CDR3 nucleotides: TGTGCCAGCAGTTTACACCGACAGGGCTACGAGCAGTACTTC.

This chain connects TRBV7-6 to TRBJ2-7; D possibly corresponds to TRBD2 (5 bases). The V and J ends lost 0 bases and 6 bases respectively, with 6 bases between them. This CDR3 contains 12 residues. From germline, CDR1 is SGHVS and CDR2 FNYEAQ. Written as DNA, the CDR3 is TGTGCCAGCAGCTTAGCGGAGGCCGAGCAGTACTTC. Protein: CASSLAEAEQYF.

The chain is built from TRBV2 and TRBJ1-4; no reliable D call. The CDR3 spans 15 residues. Germline CDR1 and CDR2: SNHLY and FYNNEI. V was trimmed by 5 bases and J by 5 bases, leaving 15 bases between them. The CDR3 spells CASSKTRSQNEKLFF. CDR3 in DNA: TGTGCCAGCAGTAAGACTCGGTCCCAAAATGAAAAACTGTTTTTT.

The DNA of the CDR3 is TGTGCCAGTAGTTGGGAGGACCAGCCCCAGCATTTT. The encoded protein is CASSWEDQPQHF. The gene calls are TRBV19 and TRBJ1-5; D remains unclear. CDR3 length: 12 amino acids. With 5 bases removed from V and 7 bases from J, the gap between germline ends came to 9 bases. Per the germline V gene, CDR1 is LNHDA and CDR2 is SQIVND (reference sequence). Variable domain in full (rest from reference TRBV19 and TRBJ1-5): DGGITQSPKYLFRKEGQNVTLSCEQNLNHDAMYWYRQDPGQGLRLIYYSQIVNDFQKGDIAEGYSVSREKKESFPLTVTSAQKNPTAFYLCASSWEDQPQHFGDGTRLSIL.

The gene calls are TRBV2 and TRBJ2-2, with TRBD1 identical over 10 bases. Per the germline V gene, CDR1 is SNHLY and CDR2 is FYNNEI. Losses at the gene ends were 6 bases for V and 4 bases for J; bases not matched to a gene: 2. This CDR3 is built from 14 residues. CDR3 nucleotides: TGTGCCAGCAGGGGGACAGGGGCCACCGGGGAGCTGTTTTTT. Encoded protein: CASRGTGATGELFF. Using reference TRBV2 and TRBJ2-2 for the parts outside the CDR3, the full variable domain is EPEVTQTPSHQVTQMGQEVILRCVPISNHLYFYWYRQILGQKVEFLVSFYNNEISEKSEIFDDQFSVERPDGSNFTLKIRSTKLEDSAMYFCASRGTGATGELFFGEGSRLTVL.

This clone was counted a single time. This chain uses TRBV5-1 with TRBJ1-6; D is undetermined. The V end was cut by 1 base, the J end by 13 bases, with 15 bases between. The CDR3 contains 14 residues. Germline V gene data show CDR1 as SGHRS and CDR2 as YFSETQ. The CDR3: CASSLSGQAGPLHF. The CDR3 coding sequence is TGCGCCAGCAGCTTGTCTGGTCAAGCGGGGCCCCTCCACTTT.

J is TRBJ2-1 and V is TRBV3-1 (or the pseudogene TRBV3-2); 10 bases are a match to TRBD1. This CDR3 is 16 amino acids long. From germline, CDR1 is LGHDT and CDR2 YNNKEL (reference sequence). Losses at the gene ends were 2 bases for V and 6 bases for J; bases not matched to a gene: 7. This CDR3 is CASSQNRDRGINEQFF. The CDR3, as DNA: TGTGCCAGCAGCCAAAACCGGGACAGGGGAATCAATGAGCAGTTCTTC.

The rearrangement links TRBV18 to TRBJ2-5; the match to TRBD1 covers 7 bases. CDR3 length: 14 amino acids. Germline trimming cut 6 bases from V and 0 bases from J; bases unmatched to any gene: 4. Germline values: CDR1 KGHSH, CDR2 LQKENI. CDR3: CASSPGQYQETQYF. CDR3 DNA: TGTGCCAGCTCCCCGGGACAGTACCAAGAGACCCAGTACTTC.

The rearrangement joins TRBV10-3 to TRBJ1-2, with no clear D. V lost 6 bases and J 8 bases, leaving 16 bases between the germline ends. CDR1 ENHRY and CDR2 SYGVKD come from the germline V gene. This CDR3 is built from 13 residues. The CDR3 spells CAIRAAQAEGYTF. CDR3 coding DNA: TGTGCCATCAGAGCGGCGCAGGCCGAAGGCTACACCTTC.

The rearrangement links TRBV24-1 to TRBJ1-1; D unclear. The V end was cut by 0 bases, the J end by 2 bases, with 3 bases between. CDR3 length equals 13 residues. Germline CDR1 reads KGHDR; CDR2 reads SFDVKD. CDR3 protein: CATSDLTNTEAFF. The DNA for the CDR3 is TGTGCCACCAGTGATTTGACAAACACTGAAGCTTTCTTT.

This rearrangement joins TRBV4-1 to TRBJ2-5; D may be TRBD2 (5 bases). The length of the CDR3 is 13 residues. The V and J ends lost 1 base and 5 bases respectively, with 8 bases between them. Germline V gives CDR1 MGHRA, CDR2 YSYEKL. The CDR3 reads CASSQGWEETQYF. In DNA, the CDR3 is TGCGCCAGCAGCCAAGGGTGGGAGGAGACCCAGTACTTC.

This clone was observed once. The V and J genes are TRBV19 and TRBJ2-7; 8 bases fit TRBD1. Germline V gene data show CDR1 as LNHDA and CDR2 as SQIVND (reference sequence). This CDR3 comprises 13 residues. Losses at the gene ends were 8 bases for V and 3 bases for J; bases not matched to a gene: 6. The CDR3 nucleotides are TGTGCCAGTTCCGGGACAGGCTACTACGAGCAGTACTTC. Its translation: CASSGTGYYEQYF. The variable domain in full, with the rest retrieved from reference TRBV19 and TRBJ2-7, is DGGITQSPKYLFRKEGQNVTLSCEQNLNHDAMYWYRQDPGQGLRLIYYSQIVNDFQKGDIAEGYSVSREKKESFPLTVTSAQKNPTAFYLCASSGTGYYEQYFGPGTRLTVT.

This clone has a handful of counts. V gene TRBV4-2 combines with J gene TRBJ2-7; 7 bases line up with TRBD2. The trim removed 3 bases at V and 5 bases at J, leaving 7 bases unmatched. This CDR3 spans 14 amino acids. From germline, CDR1 is LGHNA and CDR2 YNFKEQ. The CDR3 DNA sequence: TGTGCCAGCAGCCACGCAGCGGGAAGCGACGAGCAGTACTTC. Translated: CASSHAAGSDEQYF.

V and J are TRBV5-6 and TRBJ1-1, with D possibly matching TRBD1 (6 bases). V was pared by 5 bases and J by 0 bases, with 14 bases between. There are 15 residues in the CDR3. Per the germline V gene, CDR1 is SGHDT and CDR2 is YYEEEE. CDR3 sequence (DNA): TGTGCCAGCAGTCGACTGGACAGATTGAACACTGAAGCTTTCTTT. Protein: CASSRLDRLNTEAFF.

This sequence joins TRBV9 and TRBJ2-5; a possible D gene is TRBD2 (6 bases). The CDR3 runs 14 residues. Germline loops: CDR1 SGDLS, CDR2 YYNGEE. Between the trimmed V and J ends, which lost 3 bases and 5 bases, there was a span of 14 bases. This CDR3 reads CASSEGPRGETQYF. The DNA of the CDR3 is TGTGCCAGCAGCGAGGGCCCTCGGGGGGAGACCCAGTACTTC.